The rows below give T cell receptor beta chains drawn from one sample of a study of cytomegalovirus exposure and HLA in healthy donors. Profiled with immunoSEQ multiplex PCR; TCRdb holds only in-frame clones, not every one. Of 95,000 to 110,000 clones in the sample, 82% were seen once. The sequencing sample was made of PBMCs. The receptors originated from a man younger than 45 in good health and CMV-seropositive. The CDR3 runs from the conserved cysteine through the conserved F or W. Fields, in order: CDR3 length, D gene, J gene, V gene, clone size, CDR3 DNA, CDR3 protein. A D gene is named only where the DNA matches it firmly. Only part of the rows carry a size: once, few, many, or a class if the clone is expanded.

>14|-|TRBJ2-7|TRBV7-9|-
TGTTCCAGCAGCTTAAACGGGGGATTTTACGAGCAGTACTTC
CSSSLNGGFYEQYF
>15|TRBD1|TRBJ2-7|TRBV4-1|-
TGCGCCAGCAGCCGAGGACAGGACCCCAGGAGCGAGCAGTACTTC
CASSRGQDPRSEQYF
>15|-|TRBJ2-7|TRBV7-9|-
TGTTCCAGCAGCTCCGGGTCCAAGGGGCTCTACGAGCAGTACTTC
CSSSSGSKGLYEQYF
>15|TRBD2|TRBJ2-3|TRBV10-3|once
TGTGCCATCAGTCCTAGCGGGGTCCCCGCAGATACGCAGTATTTT
CAISPSGVPADTQYF
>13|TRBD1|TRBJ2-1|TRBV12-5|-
TGTGCTAGCGAAAGGGGGCCTCACAATGAGCAGTTCTTC
CASERGPHNEQFF
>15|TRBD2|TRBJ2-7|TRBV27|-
TGTGCCAGCAGTTTAGGACTAGCGGGATTCTTCGAGCAGTACTTC
CASSLGLAGFFEQYF
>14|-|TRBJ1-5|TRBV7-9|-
TGTGCCAGCAGCGGCCGACAGAATAATCAGCCCCAGCATTTT
CASSGRQNNQPQHF
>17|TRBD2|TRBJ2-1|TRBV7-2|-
TGTGCCAGCAGCGGATTCGGGCGGGGGGTCTCCTACAATGAGCAGTTCTTC
CASSGFGRGVSYNEQFF
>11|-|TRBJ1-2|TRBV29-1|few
TGCAGCGTCCTGGAGGCCTATGGCTACACCTTC
CSVLEAYGYTF
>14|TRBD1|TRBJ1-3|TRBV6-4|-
TGTGCCAGGACAGGGGAGTGCTCTGGAAACACCATATATTTT
CARTGECSGNTIYF
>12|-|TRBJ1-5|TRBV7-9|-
TGTGCCAGCAGCTACTTGTCGGGGCCCCAGCATTTT
CASSYLSGPQHF
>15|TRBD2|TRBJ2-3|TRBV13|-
TGTGCCAGCAGCTTAGCCTTCGGGGGGGAAGATACGCAGTATTTT
CASSLAFGGEDTQYF
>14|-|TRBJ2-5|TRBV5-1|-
TGCGCCAGCAGCTTGGAGGCTAGAAGAAAGACCCAGTACTTC
CASSLEARRKTQYF
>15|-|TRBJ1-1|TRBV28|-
TGTGCCAGCAGTCCCCCGACAGCCGGGAGGACTGAAGCTTTCTTT
CASSPPTAGRTEAFF
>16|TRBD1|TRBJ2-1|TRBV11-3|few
TGTGCCAGCAGCGACCACCGGGACAGGGTAAGTGGAGCGCAGTTCTTC
CASSDHRDRVSGAQFF
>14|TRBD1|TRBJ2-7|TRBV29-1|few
TGCAGCGTTGATAACACAGGGGGATCCTACGAGCAGTACTTC
CSVDNTGGSYEQYF
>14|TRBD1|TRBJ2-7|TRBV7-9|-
TGTGCCAGCAGCTCTCAGGGGGCGCCGAGGGAGCAGTACTTC
CASSSQGAPREQYF
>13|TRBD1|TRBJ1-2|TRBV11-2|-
TGTGCCAGCAGCCGAACAGGGGATTCTGGCTACACCTTC
CASSRTGDSGYTF
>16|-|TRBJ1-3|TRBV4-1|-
TGCGCCAGCAGCTCCGCAGGGGTGCTCTCTGGAAACACCATATATTTT
CASSSAGVLSGNTIYF